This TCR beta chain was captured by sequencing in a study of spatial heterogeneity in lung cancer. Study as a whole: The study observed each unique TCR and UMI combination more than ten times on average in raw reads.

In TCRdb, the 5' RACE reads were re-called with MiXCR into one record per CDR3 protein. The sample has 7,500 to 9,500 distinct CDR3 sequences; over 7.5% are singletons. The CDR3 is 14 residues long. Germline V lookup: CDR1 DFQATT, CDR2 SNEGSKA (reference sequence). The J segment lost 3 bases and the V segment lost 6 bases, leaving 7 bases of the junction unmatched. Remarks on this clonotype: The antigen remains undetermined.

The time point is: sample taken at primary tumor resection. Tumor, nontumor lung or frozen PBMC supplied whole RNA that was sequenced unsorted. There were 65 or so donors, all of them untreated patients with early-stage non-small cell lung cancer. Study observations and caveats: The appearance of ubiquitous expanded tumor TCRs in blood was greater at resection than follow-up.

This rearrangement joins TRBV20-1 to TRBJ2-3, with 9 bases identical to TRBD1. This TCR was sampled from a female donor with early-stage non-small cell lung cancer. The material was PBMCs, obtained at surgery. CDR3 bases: TGCAGTGCAACCGGGACAGGGAGGACAGATACGCAGTATTTT. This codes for CSATGTGRTDTQYF.